Listed here are 10 T cell receptor beta chains from one sample, sequenced in a study of blood T cell repertoires in COVID-19. Repertoires were generated with immunoSEQ multiplex PCR, while TCRdb's copy carries only in-frame clones and drops some. Of around 380,000 clones in the sample, approximately 80% were seen once. The material sequenced was peripheral blood. The receptor source for this set is a human donor with acute or convalescent COVID-19. The donor label of this sample is uncertain.

The genes are TRBV15 and TRBJ1-1; 10 bases are a match to TRBD1. Germline trimming cut 4 bases from V and 7 bases from J; bases unmatched to any gene: 6. Germline CDR1 reads LNHNV; CDR2 reads YYDKDF (reference sequence). This CDR3 is built from 14 residues. CDR3 loop: CATSTGTGDFEAFF. The CDR3 DNA reads as TGTGCCACCAGCACCGGGACAGGGGATTTTGAAGCTTTCTTT.

This clone came up once. The V gene is TRBV30, the J gene TRBJ2-4, with 7 bases aligning to TRBD1. With 0 bases clipped from V and 4 bases from J, the junction kept 3 bases outside the gene matches. Per germline, CDR1 GTSNPN and CDR2 SVGIG (reference sequence). This CDR3 spans 14 amino acids. CDR3 nucleotides: TGTGCCTGGAGTGTAGAGGGGGCGAAAAACATTCAGTACTTC. Amino acid sequence: CAWSVEGAKNIQYF.

The chain has TRBV5-5 and TRBJ1-1, with D maybe TRBD1 (5 bases). V dropped 4 bases and J dropped 2 bases, with 21 bases sitting between them. The CDR3 extends over 17 amino acids. CDR1 is SGHKS and CDR2 is YYEKEE in the germline V gene (reference sequence). The CDR3 sequence is CASSTIGGARVNTEAFF. DNA for the CDR3: TGTGCCAGCAGCACAATAGGAGGGGCTCGCGTTAACACTGAAGCTTTCTTT.

The chain has TRBV18 and TRBJ1-1; 7 positions agree with TRBD1. From germline, CDR1 is KGHSH and CDR2 LQKENI. V lost 2 bases and J lost 0; bases outside the gene matches: 3. The CDR3 is made up of 15 amino acids. The CDR3 DNA reads TGTGCCAGCTCACCAGACAGGGCCGTGAACACTGAAGCTTTCTTT. Protein product: CASSPDRAVNTEAFF.

This clone was recorded only once. The CDR3 spells CASSPGQNTEAFF. Written as DNA, the CDR3 is TGTGCCAGCAGCCCGGGACAAAACACTGAAGCTTTCTTT. The chain employs TRBV5-4 and TRBJ1-1, with D possibly TRBD1 on 6 matching bases. The V end lost 4 bases, the J end lost 2 bases, and 9 bases lay between the germline ends. The CDR3 sequence is 13 residues long. Per the germline V gene, CDR1 is SGHNT and CDR2 is YYREEE (reference sequence).

The chain is built from TRBV30 and TRBJ1-5; 7 nucleotides match TRBD1. V lost 2 bases to trimming and J lost 2 bases; unmatched junction nucleotides: 6. CDR1 and CDR2 from the germline V gene are GTSNPN and SVGIG (reference sequence). The CDR3 is 15 amino acids. The CDR3 DNA is TGTGCCTGGAGTATAGGGGGCTATGGCAATCAGCCCCAGCATTTT. This gives the protein CAWSIGGYGNQPQHF.

V and J are TRBV18 and TRBJ2-4, with D maybe TRBD2 (7 bases). Germline V gene lookup returns CDR1 KGHSH and CDR2 LQKENI. V gave up 1 base and J gave up 0 bases, with 13 bases separating them. The CDR3 is 17 amino acids. The DNA for the CDR3 is TGTGCCAGCTCACCACGGAGGGGGGAGGGAGCCAAAAACATTCAGTACTTC. Protein sequence: CASSPRRGEGAKNIQYF.

The rearrangement joins TRBV27 to TRBJ2-5, with TRBD1 matching over 8 bases. Germline lookup yields CDR1 MNHEY and CDR2 SMNVEV (reference sequence). This CDR3 is built from 14 residues. Trimming removed 2 bases from V and 5 bases from J; junction bases left unmatched: 4. DNA for the CDR3: TGTGCCAGCAGTTTACAGGGGGCGGGGGAGACCCAGTACTTC. This codes for CASSLQGAGETQYF.

The chain has TRBV10-3 and TRBJ1-1, with 10 nucleotides matching TRBD1. The CDR3 extends over 15 amino acids. J lost 4 bases, V lost 5 bases, and 7 bases had no gene match. The germline V gene encodes CDR1 ENHRY and CDR2 SYGVKD. The CDR3 is CAISTGTGDFTEAFF. In DNA, the CDR3 is TGTGCCATCAGTACCGGGACAGGGGATTTCACTGAAGCTTTCTTT.

The V and J genes are TRBV5-4 and TRBJ1-6; the match to TRBD1 covers 9 bases. This CDR3 region has 15 residues. The germline CDR1 and CDR2 sequences are SGHNT and YYREEE (reference sequence). The V segment lost 4 bases and the J segment 5 bases; nucleotides outside the gene matches: 4. CDR3 region: CASSRRQGDNSPLHF. CDR3 DNA: TGTGCCAGCAGCCGTAGACAGGGGGATAATTCACCCCTCCACTTT.